Listed below are T cell receptor beta chains from one sample, sequenced in a study of OX40 agonist ivuxolimab in advanced cancers. Using immunoSEQ multiplex PCR, the repertoire was profiled, and TCRdb retains in-frame clones only, with some absent. The data contain roughly 20,000 clones, approximately 80% of them singletons. Here the sequenced sample was CD4+ or CD8+ T cells sorted from blood, taken in a trial of the OX40 agonist ivuxolimab. These receptors all come from an adult with an advanced solid tumor such as melanoma, head and neck, liver or kidney cancer. The CDR3 runs from the conserved cysteine through the conserved F or W. A D gene is named only where the DNA matches it firmly. Some rows mark clone size as missing; the rest say once, few, many or name a class of expanded clone.

TRBV27	TRBD2	TRBJ2-2	NA	TGTGCCAGCAGTTTATCCGCGGGAGGGCCATCCGGGGAGCTGTTTTTT	CASSLSAGGPSGELFF
TRBV28	NA	TRBJ1-2	NA	TGTGCCAGCAGTCCTAGACGCTGGAAAAGGGGCCACCTCTATGGCTACACCTTC	CASSPRRWKRGHLYGYTF
TRBV5-6	TRBD1	TRBJ2-3	NA	TGTGCCAGCAGCCTCCACAGGGGTACTAGCACAGATACGCAGTATTTT	CASSLHRGTSTDTQYF
TRBV30	NA	TRBJ1-2	NA	TGTGCCTGGAAAGGCAATAACTATGGCTACACCTTC	CAWKGNNYGYTF
TRBV27	TRBD1	TRBJ2-1	NA	TGTGCCAGCACCCAGGGGGCGGGCTCCTACAATGAGCAGTTCTTC	CASTQGAGSYNEQFF
TRBV9	NA	TRBJ1-1	NA	TGTGCCAGCAGCTCTCACAGGGACGGGACTGAAGCTTTCTTT	CASSSHRDGTEAFF
TRBV2	NA	TRBJ2-7	NA	TGTGCCAGCGGGGGGGACAGCTCCTACGAGCAGTACTTC	CASGGDSSYEQYF
TRBV27	NA	TRBJ1-2	NA	TGTGCCAGCAGTTTTCGGGAGGCGAACTATGGCTACACCTTC	CASSFREANYGYTF
TRBV7-8	TRBD1	TRBJ2-2	NA	TGTGCCAGCAGCTGGAGTGGGACAGACAACACCGGGGAGCTGTTTTTT	CASSWSGTDNTGELFF
TRBV5-1	NA	TRBJ2-5	NA	TGCGCCAGCAGCTTGGCCGGGTCAGGAGAGACCCAGTACTTC	CASSLAGSGETQYF
TRBV19	TRBD1	TRBJ1-2	NA	TGTGCCAGTAGCTTCACAGGGGGCGGAGATGGCTACACCTTC	CASSFTGGGDGYTF
TRBV20-1	NA	TRBJ1-1	NA	TGCAGTGCTAGAGTGGACCTTGAAGCTTTCTTT	CSARVDLEAFF
TRBV7-6	NA	TRBJ1-2	NA	TGTGCCAGCAGCTTAGGGGGGGCATTCGCTAACTATGGCTACACCTTC	CASSLGGAFANYGYTF
TRBV30	TRBD1	TRBJ1-2	once	TGTGCCTGGAGTGTACCGGGACAGGGTAACTATGGCTACACCTTC	CAWSVPGQGNYGYTF
TRBV9	NA	TRBJ2-3	NA	TGTGCCAGCAGCCCCACCCGGAGTGTCACAGATACGCAGTATTTT	CASSPTRSVTDTQYF
TRBV29-1	NA	TRBJ1-2	NA	TGCAGCACCCATGGGGGGTCTGGCTACACCTTC	CSTHGGSGYTF
TRBV18	NA	TRBJ2-1	NA	TGTGCCAGCTCACCACAGCGAGGGACGTCTAATGAGCAGTTCTTC	CASSPQRGTSNEQFF
TRBV25-1	NA	TRBJ1-4	NA	TGTGCCAGCAGTGAATTGGGGAGGGAGGAAAAACTGTTTTTT	CASSELGREEKLFF
TRBV7-2	TRBD1	TRBJ1-4	NA	TGTGCCAGCAGCTTAGGGACAGGAATAGAAAAACTGTTTTTT	CASSLGTGIEKLFF
TRBV7-4	TRBD1	TRBJ2-2	NA	TGTGCCAGCAGCTCAGAGGATGGACAGGGGAGGACCGGGGAGCTGTTTTTT	CASSSEDGQGRTGELFF
TRBV2	NA	TRBJ2-7	NA	TGTGCCAGCAGTGCGGACAGAGACACCTACGAGCAGTACTTC	CASSADRDTYEQYF
TRBV10-2	NA	TRBJ2-7	NA	TGCGCCAGCAGTGAGTCGGGGGGGCCCTCCTACGAGCAGTACTTC	CASSESGGPSYEQYF
TRBV5-1	NA	TRBJ2-2	NA	TGCGCCAGCAGCTTGGTAATCCAGGGAACCGGGGAGCTGTTTTTT	CASSLVIQGTGELFF
TRBV5-5	TRBD1	TRBJ1-5	NA	TGTGCCAGCAGGACTGGACAGGGGGCTAGTCAGCCCCAGCATTTT	CASRTGQGASQPQHF
TRBV7-8	TRBD1	TRBJ1-5	NA	TGTGCCAGCAGCTTAAACAGGGGTTATCAGCCCCAGCATTTT	CASSLNRGYQPQHF
TRBV19	TRBD2	TRBJ2-3	NA	TGTGCCAGTAGTATTACTAGCGGGGGGCGACATACGCAGTATTTT	CASSITSGGRHTQYF
TRBV9	TRBD1	TRBJ2-7	NA	TGTGCCAGCAGCGTAGCCCCGGGACAGGCCTACGAGCAGTACTTC	CASSVAPGQAYEQYF
TRBV16	NA	TRBJ2-2	NA	TGTGCCAGCAGCCAAAGACTGGTCGGGGAGCTGTTTTTT	CASSQRLVGELFF
TRBV7-9	TRBD2	TRBJ2-2	NA	TGTGCCAGCAGCTTAACGGGAGGGCCTTCCGGGGAGCTGTTTTTT	CASSLTGGPSGELFF
TRBV6-5	NA	TRBJ2-1	once	TGTGCCAGCAGTTACCGAAATAGGGGTGAGCAGTTCTTC	CASSYRNRGEQFF
TRBV5-8	TRBD1	TRBJ2-2	NA	TGTGCCAGCAGCTCGCCGGGACAGTTTAGCACCGGGGAGCTGTTTTTT	CASSSPGQFSTGELFF
TRBV10-3	TRBD1	TRBJ2-7	NA	TGTGCCAGCCGGGACAGGGAATACGAGCAGTACTTC	CASRDREYEQYF
TRBV18	TRBD1	TRBJ2-5	NA	TGTGCCAGCTCACCGACAGGGCCAGAGACCCAGTACTTC	CASSPTGPETQYF
TRBV18	NA	TRBJ2-2	NA	TGTGCCAGCTCACCACGCTCGGGGGGCGCGAACACCGGGGAGCTGTTTTTT	CASSPRSGGANTGELFF
TRBV6-5	NA	TRBJ2-7	few	TGTGCCAGCAGTTACTCCAGGGGCGCCTACGAGCAGTACTTC	CASSYSRGAYEQYF
TRBV15	NA	TRBJ2-6	few	TGTGCCACCAGCAGAGACATGAGAGCTGGGGCCAACGTCCTGACTTTC	CATSRDMRAGANVLTF
TRBV18	TRBD1	TRBJ1-6	few	TGTGCCAGCTCACCAGAGGGACAGGGATCACCCCTCCACTTT	CASSPEGQGSPLHF
TRBV4-2	NA	TRBJ2-1	NA	TGTGCCAGCAGCCAAGGCTATCGGGGCCGCTACAATGAGCAGTTCTTC	CASSQGYRGRYNEQFF
TRBV6-1	NA	TRBJ2-1	NA	TGTGCCAGCAGCTCGGGATTCTCCTACAATGAGCAGTTCTTC	CASSSGFSYNEQFF
TRBV5-1	NA	TRBJ2-7	NA	TGCGCCAGCCATCCCGGGACAAACTCCTACGAGCAGTACTTC	CASHPGTNSYEQYF